This is a list of T cell receptor beta chains from one sample in a study of shared clonotypes between healthy human individuals. Only in-frame clones appear in the TCRdb table, and some are missing; sequencing was by immunoSEQ multiplex PCR. The sample carries about 92,000 clones, over 60% recorded once. The source material was memory CD8+ T cells sorted from blood. The receptors derive from a man younger than 40 in good health. CDR3s include the opening cysteine and the closing phenylalanine or tryptophan. Fields, in order: D gene, clone size, V gene, J gene, CDR3 length, CDR3 protein, CDR3 DNA. D genes are given only for firm matches. Size is stated for part of the rows, as once, few or many counts, or as a class when the clone is expanded.

D gene: TRBD2
clone size: once
V gene: TRBV10-3
J gene: TRBJ2-1
CDR3 length: 17
CDR3 protein: CAISGAWSAGAYNEQFF
CDR3 DNA: TGTGCCATCAGTGGAGCCTGGTCCGCGGGAGCGTACAATGAGCAGTTCTTC

D gene: .
clone size: .
V gene: TRBV9
J gene: TRBJ2-7
CDR3 length: 16
CDR3 protein: CASSVVPSRETYEQYF
CDR3 DNA: TGTGCCAGCAGCGTAGTCCCTTCCCGGGAAACCTACGAGCAGTACTTC

D gene: .
clone size: .
V gene: TRBV28
J gene: TRBJ2-1
CDR3 length: 16
CDR3 protein: CASSFGLGGRGVKQFF
CDR3 DNA: TGTGCCAGCAGTTTCGGGTTAGGAGGGAGAGGGGTCAAGCAGTTCTTC

D gene: .
clone size: .
V gene: TRBV15
J gene: TRBJ1-3
CDR3 length: 15
CDR3 protein: CATSRYAAPGNTIYF
CDR3 DNA: TGTGCCACCAGCAGATACGCAGCCCCTGGAAACACCATATATTTT

D gene: .
clone size: .
V gene: TRBV5-1
J gene: TRBJ2-1
CDR3 length: 15
CDR3 protein: CASSLVAGTSNEQFF
CDR3 DNA: TGCGCCAGCAGCTTGGTGGCGGGGACGAGCAATGAGCAGTTCTTC

D gene: .
clone size: .
V gene: TRBV27
J gene: TRBJ2-7
CDR3 length: 14
CDR3 protein: CASSYSGSRHEQYF
CDR3 DNA: TGTGCCAGCAGTTATTCCGGGAGTAGGCACGAGCAGTACTTC

D gene: .
clone size: .
V gene: TRBV11-2
J gene: TRBJ2-5
CDR3 length: 16
CDR3 protein: CASSPYRGSRQETQYF
CDR3 DNA: TGTGCCAGCAGCCCCTACCGGGGGAGCCGACAAGAGACCCAGTACTTC

D gene: .
clone size: .
V gene: TRBV2
J gene: TRBJ1-4
CDR3 length: 14
CDR3 protein: CASSETGPPGELFF
CDR3 DNA: TGTGCCAGCAGTGAAACCGGGCCTCCGGGGGAACTGTTTTTT

D gene: TRBD1
clone size: .
V gene: TRBV2
J gene: TRBJ1-1
CDR3 length: 14
CDR3 protein: CASSVQGANTEAFF
CDR3 DNA: TGTGCCAGCAGTGTTCAGGGGGCTAACACTGAAGCTTTCTTT

D gene: .
clone size: .
V gene: TRBV5-5
J gene: TRBJ1-5
CDR3 length: 13
CDR3 protein: CASSLAWGQPQHF
CDR3 DNA: TGTGCCAGCAGCTTGGCCTGGGGGCAGCCCCAGCATTTT

D gene: TRBD1
clone size: large
V gene: TRBV27
J gene: TRBJ2-7
CDR3 length: 14
CDR3 protein: CASSLQGANYEQYF
CDR3 DNA: TGTGCCAGCAGCCTCCAGGGGGCAAACTACGAGCAGTACTTC

D gene: .
clone size: .
V gene: TRBV27
J gene: TRBJ2-7
CDR3 length: 13
CDR3 protein: CASSWVGGYEQYF
CDR3 DNA: TGTGCCAGCAGTTGGGTGGGCGGGTACGAGCAGTACTTC